This TCR beta chain emerged from a study of CXCR3-negative and CXCR3-positive naive CD8 T cells. The CDR3 length is 16 residues. Germline CDR1 and CDR2: SGHNT and YENEEA. Via 5' RACE with UMI labels, TRB cDNA libraries were prepared. Using the 5' RACE reads, TCRdb records one entry per CDR3 protein without DNA. The listing records some 130,000 distinct CDR3 sequences. The receptor was derived from a human donor in good health. Some clones in this sample may be carry-over from other donors' samples. The chain couples TRBV11-3 to TRBJ2-1; TCRdb's D gene call, TRBD1, goes unchecked for lack of DNA. Sequencing was performed on naive CXCR3- CD8+ T cells from blood. The subset here: CD45RO-CCR7+CD27+CD95- naive CD8+ T cells lacking CXCR3 (TNR3-). The CDR3 loop reads CASSLGQGNSYNEQFF.